These 3 T cell receptor beta chains were all obtained from the same sample, sequenced in a study of cytomegalovirus exposure and HLA in healthy donors. The primer mix had 60 Vbeta and 13 Jbeta primers. Profiling relied on immunoSEQ multiplex PCR, and the TCRdb table lists in-frame clones only, not all of them. Its table records roughly 34,000 clones. Sequences were obtained from PBMCs. The receptors here all came from a middle-aged man in good health and CMV-seronegative.

The chain has TRBV15 and TRBJ1-5; D unclear. The CDR3 contains 14 residues. CDR1 is LNHNV, CDR2 YYDKDF, per germline (reference sequence). Trimming removed 5 bases from V and 5 bases from J, with 13 bases in between. The CDR3 region has the DNA TGTGCCACCAGCGGGAGGAGGTATGATCAGCCCCAGCATTTT. Translation gives CATSGRRYDQPQHF.

The chain recombines TRBV4-2 with TRBJ1-1, with 9 bases matching TRBD1. There are 14 residues in the CDR3. V gave up 4 bases and J gave up 4 bases; unmatched junction bases: 4. The germline V gene encodes CDR1 LGHNA and CDR2 YNFKEQ. CDR3 coding DNA: TGTGCCAGCAGCCCGGGACAGGGTTTCACTGAAGCTTTCTTT. As protein: CASSPGQGFTEAFF.

The chain employs TRBV2 and TRBJ2-7; 10 bases line up with TRBD1. J was trimmed by 6 bases and V by 6 bases; bases with no gene match: 8. Germline lookup yields CDR1 SNHLY and CDR2 FYNNEI. The CDR3 is 14 residues long. The CDR3 DNA sequence: TGTGCCAGCAGGGCCGGGACAGGGGCTTTCGAGCAGTACTTC. Residues: CASRAGTGAFEQYF.